This T cell receptor (beta chain) comes out of a study of PD-1 blockade in classical Hodgkin lymphoma. As to this clone: The antigen remains unidentified.

Time point: newly diagnosed, previously untreated cHL patient sample. Newly diagnosed classical Hodgkin lymphoma PBMCs, still untreated, provided the comparison samples. Points from the study as a whole: Healthy donors reportedly exceeded newly diagnosed patients in baseline TCR diversity. Why the repertoires differ is still unclear, perhaps disease activity or prior therapy.

With 3 bases clipped from V and 2 bases from J, the junction kept 8 bases outside the gene matches. Germline CDR1 reads SGDLS; CDR2 reads YYNGEE. The CDR3 extends over 16 amino acids. Generated by immunoSEQ multiplex PCR, the TCRdb table keeps only in-frame clones and is missing some. The sample yields roughly 70,000 clones, more than 85% seen once. The specimen sequenced was peripheral blood mononuclear cells (PBMCs). The TCR was taken from a human donor with classical Hodgkin lymphoma. The chain combines TRBV9 with TRBJ2-5, with 9 bases lining up with TRBD1. CDR3 DNA: TGTGCCAGCAGCGCCGGGACAGGGAAGGGACAAGAGACCCAGTACTTC. Protein sequence: CASSAGTGKGQETQYF.